Sequencing of this TCR beta chain was carried out in a study of blood T cell repertoires in COVID-19. Overall study context: COVID-19 samples collected from the United States, Italy and Spain covered acute and convalescent phases. Sample material is recorded as cDNA or gDNA derived from T cells, B-cell-depleted T cells, or PBMCs.

Per the authors' pipeline: Nucleated cell number was recorded as an estimate derived from reference gene primer amplification. Here immunoSEQ multiplex PCR was the method, and the copy in TCRdb shows in-frame clones only, minus some. D and trimming come from the DNA, and the V and J calls and clone size come from that table. This sample has 200,000 to 250,000 clones, with under 90% found just once. The J segment lost 5 bases and the V segment lost 1 base, leaving 5 bases of the junction unmatched. Germline lookup yields CDR1 MNHEY and CDR2 SMNVEV (reference sequence). The CDR3 is 16 amino acids. The chain carries TRBV27 and TRBJ2-3; 11 nucleotides align to TRBD2. The TCR originated in a man younger than 40 with active or convalescent COVID-19. The sample taken for sequencing was peripheral blood. The CDR3 region is CASSLLAGGPGDTQYF. Here the CDR3 DNA reads TGTGCCAGCAGTTTATTAGCGGGGGGGCCGGGAGATACGCAGTATTTT.